The present T cell receptor beta chain was sequenced within a study of shared clonotypes between healthy human individuals. J lost 6 bases, V lost 4 bases, and 10 bases had no gene match. Germline V lookup: CDR1 MDHEN, CDR2 SYDVKM. The length of the CDR3 is 15 residues. Assay used: immunoSEQ multiplex PCR; TCRdb lists only in-frame clones, some missing. The repertoire includes millions of clones, 80% to 95% of them detected once, and 0.39% sits in the top ten. The sequencing sample was made of naive CD4+ T cells from PBMCs. Documented subset: CD45RA+ positively selected. This clonotype was sampled from a young man in good health. Some clones in this sample may be carry-over from other donors' samples. This chain links TRBV28 with TRBJ1-2; 8 bases fit TRBD1. DNA for the CDR3: TGTGCCAGCAGTTCGCACGCAGGGGGCGATGATGGCTACACCTTC. It yields the protein CASSSHAGGDDGYTF.